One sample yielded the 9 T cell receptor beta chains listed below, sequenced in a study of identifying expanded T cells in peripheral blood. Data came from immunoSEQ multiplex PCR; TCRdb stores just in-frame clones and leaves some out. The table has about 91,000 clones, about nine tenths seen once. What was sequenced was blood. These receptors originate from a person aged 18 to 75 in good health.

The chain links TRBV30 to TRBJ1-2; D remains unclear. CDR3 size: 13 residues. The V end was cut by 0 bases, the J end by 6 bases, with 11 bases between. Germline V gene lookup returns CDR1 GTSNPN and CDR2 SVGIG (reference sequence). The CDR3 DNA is TGTGCCTGGAGTGTGTCCGGGGTACATGGCTACACCTTC. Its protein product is CAWSVSGVHGYTF.

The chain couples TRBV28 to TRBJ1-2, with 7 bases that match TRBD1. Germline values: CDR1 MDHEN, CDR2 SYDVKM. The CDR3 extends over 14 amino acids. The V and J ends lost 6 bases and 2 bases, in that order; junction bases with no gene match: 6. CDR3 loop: CASRYRGRNYGYTF. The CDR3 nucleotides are TGTGCCAGCAGGTACAGGGGAAGAAACTATGGCTACACCTTC.

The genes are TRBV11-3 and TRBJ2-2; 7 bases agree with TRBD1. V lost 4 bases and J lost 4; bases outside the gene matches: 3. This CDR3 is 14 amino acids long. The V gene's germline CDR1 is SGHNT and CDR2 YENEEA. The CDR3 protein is CASSSGQSTGELFF. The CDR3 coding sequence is TGTGCCAGCAGCTCGGGACAGAGCACCGGGGAGCTGTTTTTT.

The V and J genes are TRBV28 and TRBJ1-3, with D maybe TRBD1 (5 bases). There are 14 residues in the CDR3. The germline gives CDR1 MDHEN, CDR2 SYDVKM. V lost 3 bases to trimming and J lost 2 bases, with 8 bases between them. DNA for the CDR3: TGTGCCAGCAGTTTTCAGGGCCCTGGAAACACCATATATTTT. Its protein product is CASSFQGPGNTIYF.

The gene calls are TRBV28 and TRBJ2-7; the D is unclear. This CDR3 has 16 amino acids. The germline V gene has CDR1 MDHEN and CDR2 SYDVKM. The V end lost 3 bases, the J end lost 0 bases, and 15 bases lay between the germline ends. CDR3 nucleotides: TGTGCCAGCAGTTTCCTCCCTAGGGCCTTCTCCTACGAGCAGTACTTC. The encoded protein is CASSFLPRAFSYEQYF. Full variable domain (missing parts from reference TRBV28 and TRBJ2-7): DVKVTQSSRYLVKRTGEKVFLECVQDMDHENMFWYRQDPGLGLRLIYFSYDVKMKEKGDIPEGYSVSREKKERFSLILESASTNQTSMYLCASSFLPRAFSYEQYFGPGTRLTVT.

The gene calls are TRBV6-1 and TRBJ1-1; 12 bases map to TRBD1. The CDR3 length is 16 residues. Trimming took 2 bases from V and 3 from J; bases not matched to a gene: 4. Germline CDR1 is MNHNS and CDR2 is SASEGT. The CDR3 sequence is CASSEWDRGHDTEAFF. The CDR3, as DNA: TGTGCCAGCAGTGAATGGGACAGGGGGCATGACACTGAAGCTTTCTTT.

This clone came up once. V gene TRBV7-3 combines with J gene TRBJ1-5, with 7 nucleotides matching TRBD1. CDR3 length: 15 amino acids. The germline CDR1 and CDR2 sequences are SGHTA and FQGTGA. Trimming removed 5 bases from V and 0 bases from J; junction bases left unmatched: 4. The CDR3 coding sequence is TGTGCCAGCAGCCGGACAGGCGGTAGCAATCAGCCCCAGCATTTT. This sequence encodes CASSRTGGSNQPQHF.

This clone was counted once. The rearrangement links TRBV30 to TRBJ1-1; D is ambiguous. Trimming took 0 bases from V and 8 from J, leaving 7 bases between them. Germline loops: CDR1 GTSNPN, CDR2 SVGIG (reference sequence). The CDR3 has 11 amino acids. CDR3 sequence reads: CAWSVRWEAFF. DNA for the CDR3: TGTGCCTGGAGTGTACGGTGGGAAGCTTTCTTT.

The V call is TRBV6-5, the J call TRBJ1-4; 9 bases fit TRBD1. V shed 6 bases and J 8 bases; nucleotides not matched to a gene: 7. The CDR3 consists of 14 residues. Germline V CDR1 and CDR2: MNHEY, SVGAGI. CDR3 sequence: CASSRDRDDEKLFF. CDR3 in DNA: TGTGCCAGCAGCCGGGACAGGGATGACGAAAAACTGTTTTTT.